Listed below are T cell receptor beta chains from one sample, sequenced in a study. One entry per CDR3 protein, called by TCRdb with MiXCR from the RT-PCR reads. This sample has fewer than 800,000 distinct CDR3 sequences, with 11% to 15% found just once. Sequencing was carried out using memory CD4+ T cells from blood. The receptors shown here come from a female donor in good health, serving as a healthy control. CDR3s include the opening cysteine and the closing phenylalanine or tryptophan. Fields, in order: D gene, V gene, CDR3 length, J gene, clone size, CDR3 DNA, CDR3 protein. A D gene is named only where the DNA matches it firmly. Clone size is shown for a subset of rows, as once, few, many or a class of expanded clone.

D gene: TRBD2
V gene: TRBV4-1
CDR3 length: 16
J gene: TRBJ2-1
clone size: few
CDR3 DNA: TGCGCCAGCAGCCAACCCACGGCGGGAGGGCCAAATGAGCAGTTCTTC
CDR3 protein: CASSQPTAGGPNEQFF

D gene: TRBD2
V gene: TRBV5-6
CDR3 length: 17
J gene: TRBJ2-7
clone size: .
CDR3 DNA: TGTGCCAGCAGCTTGGGGCTAGCGGGAGCCCTCGCCCACGAGCAGTACTTC
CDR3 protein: CASSLGLAGALAHEQYF

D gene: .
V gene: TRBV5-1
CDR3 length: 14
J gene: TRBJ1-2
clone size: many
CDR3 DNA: TGCGCCAGCAGCTTCGATTACAGGGATGGTGGCTACACCTTC
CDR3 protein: CASSFDYRDGGYTF

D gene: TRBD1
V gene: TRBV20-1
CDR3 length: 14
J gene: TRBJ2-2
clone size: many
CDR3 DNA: TGCAGTGCTAGGGGACAGGGGAACACCGGGGAGCTGTTTTTT
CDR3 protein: CSARGQGNTGELFF

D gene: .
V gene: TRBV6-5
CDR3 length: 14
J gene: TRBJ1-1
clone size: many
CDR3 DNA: TGTGCCAGCAGTCGGGGCAGCTTGAACACTGAAGCTTTCTTT
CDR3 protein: CASSRGSLNTEAFF

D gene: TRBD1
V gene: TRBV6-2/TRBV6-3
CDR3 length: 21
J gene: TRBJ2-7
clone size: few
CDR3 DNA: TGTGCCAGCAGTCTCCCCGGGACAGGGGTTTCGGGACGGCCTCTGACCTACGAGCAGTACTTC
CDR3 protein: CASSLPGTGVSGRPLTYEQYF

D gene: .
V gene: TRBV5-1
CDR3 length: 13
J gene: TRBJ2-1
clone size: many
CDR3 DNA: TGCGCCAGCAGCTTGGGATCGAGGAATGAGCAGTTCTTC
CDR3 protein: CASSLGSRNEQFF

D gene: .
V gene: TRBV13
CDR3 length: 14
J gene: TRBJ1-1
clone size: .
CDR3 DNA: TGTGCCAGCAGCTCCCCATCCGAAAACACTGAAGCTTTCTTT
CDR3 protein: CASSSPSENTEAFF

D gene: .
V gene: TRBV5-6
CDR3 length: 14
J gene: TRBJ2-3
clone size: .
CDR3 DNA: TGTGCCAGCAGCTTGAAAGGGAACTTAATATGGCAGTATTTT
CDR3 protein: CASSLKGNLIWQYF

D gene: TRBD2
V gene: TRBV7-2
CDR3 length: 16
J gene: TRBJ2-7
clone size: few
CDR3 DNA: TGTGCCAGCAGCTTAGTTCCCGCCAGCGGGGGAGGCGAGCAGTACTTC
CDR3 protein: CASSLVPASGGGEQYF

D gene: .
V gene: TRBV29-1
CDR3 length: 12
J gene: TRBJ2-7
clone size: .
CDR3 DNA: TGCAGCGTTGAAGATTGGTCCTACGAGCAGTACTTC
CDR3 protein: CSVEDWSYEQYF

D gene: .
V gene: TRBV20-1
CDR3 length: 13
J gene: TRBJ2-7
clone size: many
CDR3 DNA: TGCAGTGCCAGGGGAGGGCTAGCCTACGAGCAGTACTTC
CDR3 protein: CSARGGLAYEQYF

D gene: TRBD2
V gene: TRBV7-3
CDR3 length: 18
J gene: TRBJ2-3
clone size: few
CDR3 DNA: TGTGCCAGCAGCTTAAACTCCCTAGCGGGGGTCCCATCGGGGACGCAGTATTTT
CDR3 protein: CASSLNSLAGVPSGTQYF

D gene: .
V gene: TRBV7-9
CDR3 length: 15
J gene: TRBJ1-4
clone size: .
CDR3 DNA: TGTGCCAGCAGCTTAGGATCCGGGGGCCGTGAAAAACTGTTTTTT
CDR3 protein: CASSLGSGGREKLFF

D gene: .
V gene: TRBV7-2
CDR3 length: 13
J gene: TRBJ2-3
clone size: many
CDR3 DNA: TGTGCCAGCAGCCAATCACCGGCAGATACGCAGTATTTT
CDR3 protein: CASSQSPADTQYF

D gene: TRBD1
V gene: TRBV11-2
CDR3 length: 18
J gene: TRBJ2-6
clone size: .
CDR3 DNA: TGTGCCAGCAGCCTCCGGGGACAGGGGAGTGCTGGGGCCAACGTCCTGACTTTC
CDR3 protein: CASSLRGQGSAGANVLTF

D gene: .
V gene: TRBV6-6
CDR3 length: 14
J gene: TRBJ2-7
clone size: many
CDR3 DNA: TGTGCCAGCAACTCGGGAGAGGGGTCCTACGAGCAGTACTTC
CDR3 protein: CASNSGEGSYEQYF

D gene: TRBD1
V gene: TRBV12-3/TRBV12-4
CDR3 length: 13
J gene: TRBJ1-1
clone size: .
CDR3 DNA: TGTGCCAGCAGAGAACAGGGGGACACTGAAGCTTTCTTT
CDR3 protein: CASREQGDTEAFF

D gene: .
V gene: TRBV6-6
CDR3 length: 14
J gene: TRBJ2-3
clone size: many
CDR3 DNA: TGTGCCAGCAGTCGCCGGGAAATGACAGATACGCAGTATTTT
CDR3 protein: CASSRREMTDTQYF

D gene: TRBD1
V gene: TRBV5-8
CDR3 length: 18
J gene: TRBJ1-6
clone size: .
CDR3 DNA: TGTGCCAGCAGCGCGACAGGGGACCCGAGCTCCTATAATTCACCCCTCCACTTT
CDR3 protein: CASSATGDPSSYNSPLHF

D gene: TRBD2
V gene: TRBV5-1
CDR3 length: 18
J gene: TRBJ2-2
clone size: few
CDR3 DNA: TGCGCCAGCAGCTTGAGGACTAGCGGGCCTACGAACACCGGGGAGCTGTTTTTT
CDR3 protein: CASSLRTSGPTNTGELFF

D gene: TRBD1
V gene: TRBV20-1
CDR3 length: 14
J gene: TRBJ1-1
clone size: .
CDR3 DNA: TGCAGTGTTAGCCGACAGGGGTCCGGCACTGAAGCTTTCTTT
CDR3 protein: CSVSRQGSGTEAFF

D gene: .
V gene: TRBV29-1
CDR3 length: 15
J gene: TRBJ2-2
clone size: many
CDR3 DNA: TGCAGCGTTTATGGAGTCAGAGAGAACACCGGGGAGCTGTTTTTT
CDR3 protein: CSVYGVRENTGELFF

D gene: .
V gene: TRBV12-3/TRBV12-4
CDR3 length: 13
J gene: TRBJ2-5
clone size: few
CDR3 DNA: TGTGCCAGCAGTTTGATACCACCTGAGACCCAGTACTTC
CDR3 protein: CASSLIPPETQYF

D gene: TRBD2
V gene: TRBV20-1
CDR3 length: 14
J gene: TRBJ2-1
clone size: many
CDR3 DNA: TGCAGTGCGCCTGGACTAGCGGGGAACAATGAGCAGTTCTTC
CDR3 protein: CSAPGLAGNNEQFF

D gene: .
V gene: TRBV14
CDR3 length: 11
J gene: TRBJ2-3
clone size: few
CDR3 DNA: TGTGCCAGCAGCCAGATGGATACGCAGTATTTT
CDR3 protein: CASSQMDTQYF

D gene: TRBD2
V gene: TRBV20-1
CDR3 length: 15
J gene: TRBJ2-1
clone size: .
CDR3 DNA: TGCAGTGCAAGACGTCCTATAGCGGGAGGCAATGAGCAGTTCTTC
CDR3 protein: CSARRPIAGGNEQFF

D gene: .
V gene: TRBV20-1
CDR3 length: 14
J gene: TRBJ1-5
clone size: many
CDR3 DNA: TGCAGTGCTAGAGCGCTATCAAACAATCAGCCCCAGCATTTT
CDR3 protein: CSARALSNNQPQHF

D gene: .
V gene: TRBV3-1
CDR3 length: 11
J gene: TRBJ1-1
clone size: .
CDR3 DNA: TGTGTCAGCAGCCAAGCGTCTTCAACATTCTTT
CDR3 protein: CVSSQASSTFF

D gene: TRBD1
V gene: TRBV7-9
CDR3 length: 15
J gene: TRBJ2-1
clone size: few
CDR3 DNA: TGTGCCAGCGGCTTACAGGGGCCAATATACAATGAGCAGTTCTTC
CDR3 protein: CASGLQGPIYNEQFF

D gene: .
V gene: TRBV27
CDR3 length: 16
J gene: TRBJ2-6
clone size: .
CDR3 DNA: TGTGCCAGCAGTTTATCGATACGAGTTGGGGCCAACGTCCTGACTTTC
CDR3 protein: CASSLSIRVGANVLTF

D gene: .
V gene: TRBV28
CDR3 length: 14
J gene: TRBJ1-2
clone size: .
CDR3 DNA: TGTGCCAGCAGTTCCCCAGAGGTGCCCTACGGCTACACCTTC
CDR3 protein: CASSSPEVPYGYTF

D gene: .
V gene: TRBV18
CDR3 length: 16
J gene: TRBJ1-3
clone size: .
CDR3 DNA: TGTGCCAGCTCTCCCGGGACCCCAGGCTCTGGAAACACCATATATTTT
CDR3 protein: CASSPGTPGSGNTIYF

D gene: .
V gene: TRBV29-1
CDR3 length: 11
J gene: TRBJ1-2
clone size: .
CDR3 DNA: TGCAGCGTTCCAGGACTCTATGGCTACACCTTC
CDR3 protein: CSVPGLYGYTF

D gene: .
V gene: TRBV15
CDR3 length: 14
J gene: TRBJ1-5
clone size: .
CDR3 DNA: TGTGCCACCAGCAGAGATTTCTCCCCTCAAGCCCAGCATTTT
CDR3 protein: CATSRDFSPQAQHF

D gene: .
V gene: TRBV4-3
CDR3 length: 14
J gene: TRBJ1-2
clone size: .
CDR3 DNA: TGCGCCAGCAGCCAACCGGGGCAGAACTATGGCTACACCTTC
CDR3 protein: CASSQPGQNYGYTF

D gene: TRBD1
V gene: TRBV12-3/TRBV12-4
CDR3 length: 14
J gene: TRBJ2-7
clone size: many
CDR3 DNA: TGTGCCAGCAGCACCGGGACAGGGTGGCACGAGCAGTACTTC
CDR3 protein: CASSTGTGWHEQYF

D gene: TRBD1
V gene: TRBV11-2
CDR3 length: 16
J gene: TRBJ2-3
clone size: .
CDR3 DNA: TGTGCCAGCAGCTCCTTTGACAGGGTATTAACAGATACGCAGTATTTT
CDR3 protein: CASSSFDRVLTDTQYF

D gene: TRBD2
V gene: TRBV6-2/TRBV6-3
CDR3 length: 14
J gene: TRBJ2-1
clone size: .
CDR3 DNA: TGTGCCAGCAGGAGACTAGCGGGGGGCGGACTCCAGTTCTTC
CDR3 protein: CASRRLAGGGLQFF

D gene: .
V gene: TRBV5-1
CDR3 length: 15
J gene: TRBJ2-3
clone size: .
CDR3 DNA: TGCGCCAGCAGCTTGCCCCTACAGAATACAGATACGCAGTATTTT
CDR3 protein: CASSLPLQNTDTQYF

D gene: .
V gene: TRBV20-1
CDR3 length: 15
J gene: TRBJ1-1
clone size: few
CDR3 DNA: TGCAGTGCTAGAGTACCCCTCCAGCGGAACACTGAAGCTTTCTTT
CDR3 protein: CSARVPLQRNTEAFF

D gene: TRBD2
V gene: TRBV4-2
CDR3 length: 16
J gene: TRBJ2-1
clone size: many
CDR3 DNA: TGTGCCAGCAGCCAAGACCCGACTAGCGGGAGCGGTGAGCAGTTCTTC
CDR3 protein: CASSQDPTSGSGEQFF

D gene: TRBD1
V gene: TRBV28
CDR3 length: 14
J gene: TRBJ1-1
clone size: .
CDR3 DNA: TGTGCCAGCAAACTGGGAGGGGGCTGGACTGAAGCTTTCTTT
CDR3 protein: CASKLGGGWTEAFF

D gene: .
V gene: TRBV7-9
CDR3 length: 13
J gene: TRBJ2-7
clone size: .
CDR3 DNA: TGTGCCAGCAGCTTTACCGGCCCTTACGAGCAGTACTTC
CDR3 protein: CASSFTGPYEQYF

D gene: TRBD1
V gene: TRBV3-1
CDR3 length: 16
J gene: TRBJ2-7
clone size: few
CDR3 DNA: TGTGCCAGCAGCCAAGAGCGACAGGGGGCGATCTACGAGCAGTACTTC
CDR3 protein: CASSQERQGAIYEQYF

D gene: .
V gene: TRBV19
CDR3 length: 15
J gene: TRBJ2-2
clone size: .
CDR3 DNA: TGTGCCAGTAGCATTACAGGTGGCAACACCGGGGAGCTGTTTTTT
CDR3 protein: CASSITGGNTGELFF

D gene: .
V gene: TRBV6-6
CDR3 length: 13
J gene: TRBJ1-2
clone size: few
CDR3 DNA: TGTGCCAGCAGCCCTAGTCTTCGGGGTGGCTACACCTTC
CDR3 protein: CASSPSLRGGYTF

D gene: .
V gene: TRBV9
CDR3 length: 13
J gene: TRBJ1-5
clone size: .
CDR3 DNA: TGTGCCAGCAGCCTCGGGCCGGGGGAGCCCCAGCATTTT
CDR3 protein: CASSLGPGEPQHF

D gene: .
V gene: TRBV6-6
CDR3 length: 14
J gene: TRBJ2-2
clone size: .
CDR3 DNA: TGTGCCAGCAGCCAGAGGGGGGGTCCCGGGGAGCTGTTTTTT
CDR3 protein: CASSQRGGPGELFF

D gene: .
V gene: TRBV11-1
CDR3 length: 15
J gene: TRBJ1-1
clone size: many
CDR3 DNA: TGTGCCAGCAGCTTAGCGTGGTCAACGGGGGGACAAGTGATTTTT
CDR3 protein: CASSLAWSTGGQVIF

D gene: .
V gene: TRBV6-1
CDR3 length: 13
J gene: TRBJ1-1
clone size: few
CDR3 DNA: TGTGCCAGCAGTGAAACTGTAAGAAGAGAAGCTTTCTTT
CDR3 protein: CASSETVRREAFF

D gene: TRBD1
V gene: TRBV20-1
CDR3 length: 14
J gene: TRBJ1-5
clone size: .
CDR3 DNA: TGCAGTGCCCCCCTTACAGGGGCCGATCAGCCCCAGCATTTT
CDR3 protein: CSAPLTGADQPQHF

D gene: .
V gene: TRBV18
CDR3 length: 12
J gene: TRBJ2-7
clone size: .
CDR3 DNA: TGTGCCAGCAAGGGAACACCCTACGAGCAGTACTTC
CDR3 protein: CASKGTPYEQYF